This TCR beta chain stems from a study of T cell responses to AZD1222 COVID-19 vaccine. Trimming left V 4 bases short and J 3 bases short, with 15 bases between. There are 15 residues in the CDR3. The V gene's germline CDR1 is MGHRA and CDR2 YSYEKL. Sequencing used immunoSEQ multiplex PCR; TCRdb keeps in-frame clones, though not all of them. Of 100,000 to 150,000 clones in the sample, roughly 88% were seen once. The material sequenced was peripheral blood, taken 28 days after the second AZD1222 dose. This rearrangement joins TRBV4-1 to TRBJ2-5, with D tentatively TRBD1 or TRBD2 (6 bases each). This receptor was identified in an adult who received the AZD1222 COVID-19 vaccine. The CDR3 is CASSLGTRREETQYF. The CDR3 DNA follows: TGCGCCAGCAGCCTCGGGACACGGAGGGAAGAGACCCAGTACTTC.